Presented here are 10 T cell receptor beta chains from one specimen sequenced in a study of breast tumors, draining lymph nodes, adjacent tissues. TCRdb reprocessed the multiplex PCR reads via MiXCR and lists one record per CDR3 protein. Here the sample spans some 120,000 distinct CDR3 sequences, 20% being singletons. Samples came from axillary lymph nodes draining the breast cancer. The sample comprised axillary lymph node tissue. The receptors stem from a female donor with breast cancer. Some clones in this sample may be carry-over from other donors' samples.

This clonotype was picked up many times. The chain combines TRBV24-1 with TRBJ2-3; D might be TRBD2 (7 bases). In germline, CDR1 is KGHDR, CDR2 SFDVKD. The length of the CDR3 is 20 residues. Deletions cut 3 bases from V and 0 bases from J, with 24 bases between. This CDR3 is CATSDRGGGGGRFSTDTQYF. The CDR3 region has the DNA TGTGCCACCAGTGATCGAGGAGGGGGGGGCGGAAGGTTTAGCACAGATACGCAGTATTTT.

A note on this clonotype: It may be a read error: a sequence one base away is much more abundant. CDR3 protein: CASSPEVPYEQHF. In DNA form, the CDR3 reads TGTGCCAGCAGTCCGGAAGTTCCATACGAGCAGCACTTC. The V call is TRBV27, the J call TRBJ2-7; D is unresolved. This CDR3 contains 13 residues. Per the germline V gene, CDR1 is MNHEY and CDR2 is SMNVEV (reference sequence).

For this clonotype: This sequence may be a read error, since a much larger clone differs from it by one base. The rearrangement joins TRBV4-2 to TRBJ2-1; possible D gene TRBD1, 6 bases. There are 15 residues in the CDR3. CDR1 and CDR2 (germline): LGHNA, YNFKEQ. The V end lost 7 bases, the J end lost 0 bases, and 13 bases lay between the germline ends. CDR3 sequence: CASTPGTRSYNEQFF. The DNA of the CDR3 is TGTGCCAGCACCCCCGGGACACGCTCCTACAATGAGCAGTTCTTC.

Details on this clonotype: Possible read error: a much larger clone is one base away. The chain links TRBV7-7 to TRBJ2-1; 11 bases are shared with TRBD1. Germline CDR1 and CDR2: SSHAT and FNYEAQ (reference sequence). The CDR3 length is 16 residues. CDR3: CASSLLRTGGNNEQFF. The CDR3 DNA follows: TGTGCTAGCAGCTTACTCAGGACAGGGGGCAACAATGAGCAGTTCTTC.

A remark on this clonotype: A read error is possible here, since a much larger clone lies one base away. The V call is TRBV5-1, the J call TRBJ2-5; no definite D call. V lost 0 bases and J 7 bases, leaving 7 bases between the germline ends. The CDR3 runs to 12 residues. Germline CDR1 and CDR2: SGHRS and YFSETQ. CDR3: CASSLEVGTQYF. CDR3 in DNA: TGCGCCAGCAGCTTGGAGGTGGGGACCCAGTACTTC.

This clonotype was detected only a few times. The rearrangement uses TRBV30 and TRBJ2-3; 9 positions agree with TRBD2. The V gene's germline CDR1 is GTSNPN and CDR2 SVGIG (reference sequence). With V trimmed by 0 bases and J by 2 bases, 6 bases remained unmatched. This CDR3 comprises 16 residues. The CDR3 sequence: CAWSVGLAGITDTQYF. As DNA, the CDR3 is TGTGCCTGGAGTGTCGGCCTAGCGGGAATCACAGATACGCAGTATTTT.

A remark on this clonotype: This may stem from a read error, because a much larger clone lies one nucleotide away. CDR3: CASSVSGIADTQYF. CDR3 DNA sequence: TGTGCCAGCAGTGTCAGCGGGATAGCGGATACGCAGTATTTT. The J gene is TRBJ2-3, the V gene TRBV6-4; 7 nucleotides match TRBD2. CDR3 length: 14 amino acids. V shed 4 bases, J shed 6 bases, and the junction held 7 bases outside the gene matches. Germline CDR1 MRHNA, CDR2 SNTAGT.

This clonotype was observed a handful of times. The rearrangement joins TRBV28 to TRBJ2-7; D possibly corresponds to TRBD2 (6 bases). V lost 2 bases to trimming and J lost 5 bases, with 10 bases between them. The CDR3 is 13 residues long. From germline, CDR1 is MDHEN and CDR2 SYDVKM. The CDR3 spells CASSLTGENEQYF. DNA for the CDR3: TGTGCCAGCAGTTTAACGGGAGAGAACGAGCAGTACTTC. The entire variable domain, with the rest obtained from reference TRBV28 and TRBJ2-7, is as follows: DVKVTQSSRYLVKRTGEKVFLECVQDMDHENMFWYRQDPGLGLRLIYFSYDVKMKEKGDIPEGYSVSREKKERFSLILESASTNQTSMYLCASSLTGENEQYFGPGTRLTVT.

This clonotype has at least ten counts. The V gene is TRBV10-3, the J gene TRBJ2-7; a weak D match, TRBD2 (5 bases). V lost 3 bases to trimming and J lost 2 bases, with 8 bases between them. The germline CDR1 and CDR2 sequences are ENHRY and SYGVKD. The CDR3 loop spans 13 amino acids. DNA for the CDR3: TGTGCCATCAGTGATAGCGTCCCCTACGAGCAGTACTTC. This translates into CAISDSVPYEQYF.

This clonotype was detected ten times or more. The rearrangement uses TRBV27 and TRBJ2-7; D may match TRBD1 or TRBD2 (5 bases each). Germline V gene lookup returns CDR1 MNHEY and CDR2 SMNVEV (reference sequence). The CDR3 consists of 16 residues. Trimming took off 0 bases at V and 5 bases at J, with 17 bases between the two ends. The CDR3 sequence is CASSLSNIRGWNEQYF. CDR3 in DNA: TGTGCCAGCAGTTTATCGAACATCCGGGGCTGGAACGAGCAGTACTTC.